This T cell receptor beta chain derives from a study of PD-1 blockade in classical Hodgkin lymphoma. Study outcomes and limitations: Sources of repertoire differences remain undefined, possibly disease activity or prior therapy. Before treatment, TCR diversity in newly diagnosed patients was reportedly lower than in healthy donors.

V dropped 2 bases and J dropped 3; count of bases not matched to a gene: 5. From germline, CDR1 is SGHRS and CDR2 YFSETQ. CDR3 length: 15 residues. Note on this clone: No antigen is known for it.

Each patient experienced a relapse that followed autologous stem cell transplantation, and brentuximab vedotin exposure varied. Researchers used magnetic negative selection to pull out pure CD4+ T cells from thawed PBMCs. Sequencing used immunoSEQ multiplex PCR; TCRdb keeps in-frame clones, though not all of them. In the table there are about 13,000 clones, almost 90% of which are singletons. The starting material was CD4+ T cells from blood, obtained at baseline. This TCR derives from a human donor with classical Hodgkin lymphoma. The genes are TRBV5-1 and TRBJ2-7, with TRBD1 matching over 10 bases. This CDR3 reads CASSFSGQGFYEQYF. In nucleotides, the CDR3 is TGCGCCAGCAGCTTCTCGGGACAGGGGTTCTACGAGCAGTACTTC.